One and the same sample provided the 17 T cell receptor beta chains below, sequenced in a study of blood T cell repertoires in COVID-19. The repertoire was sequenced with immunoSEQ multiplex PCR; TCRdb's copy has only in-frame clones and lacks some. The sample includes around 63,000 clones, 79% of them seen just once. Sequencing was performed on peripheral blood. These receptors came from a human donor in a cohort sampled during active COVID-19.

The gene calls are TRBV28 and TRBJ2-5; perhaps TRBD2 as D (5 bases). CDR3 length equals 14 residues. Trimming took 2 bases from V and 5 from J, leaving 12 bases between them. Germline V gene data show CDR1 as MDHEN and CDR2 as SYDVKM. In DNA form, the CDR3 reads TGTGCCAGCAGTTTACACGGCAGGAGGGAGACCCAGTACTTC. Amino acids: CASSLHGRRETQYF.

This chain uses TRBV9 with TRBJ2-1; TRBD2 matches at 12 bases. The CDR3 has 17 amino acids. The V and J ends lost 3 bases and 0 bases, in that order; junction bases with no gene match: 4. Germline assignment: CDR1 SGDLS and CDR2 YYNGEE. DNA of the CDR3: TGTGCCAGCAGCGCCGGACTAGCGGGGAGCTCCTACAATGAGCAGTTCTTC. Protein sequence: CASSAGLAGSSYNEQFF.

This chain uses TRBV5-1 with TRBJ2-7; 9 positions match TRBD1. Germline V lookup: CDR1 SGHRS, CDR2 YFSETQ. The CDR3 consists of 15 residues. With 4 bases clipped from V and 2 bases from J, the junction kept 7 bases outside the gene matches. CDR3 in amino acids: CASSLRTGETYEQYF. CDR3 sequence (DNA): TGCGCCAGCAGCCTTCGGACAGGGGAAACCTACGAGCAGTACTTC.

This chain links TRBV5-1 with TRBJ2-7; possibly TRBD2 for D (6 bases). CDR3 length: 14 amino acids. Germline V lookup: CDR1 SGHRS, CDR2 YFSETQ. Trimming shortened V by 3 bases and J by 3 bases, and 13 bases separated the two germline ends. The CDR3 DNA follows: TGCGCCAGCAGCTGGGACCTGGGGGGCTACGAGCAGTACTTC. This gives the protein CASSWDLGGYEQYF. Filled out from reference TRBV5-1 and TRBJ2-7, the complete variable domain reads KAGVTQTPRYLIKTRGQQVTLSCSPISGHRSVSWYQQTPGQGLQFLFEYFSETQRNKGNFPGRFSGRQFSNSRSEMNVSTLELGDSALYLCASSWDLGGYEQYFGPGTRLTVT.

J is TRBJ1-5 and V is TRBV6-1, with 7 bases identical to TRBD1. Germline V gene sequence: CDR1 MNHNS, CDR2 SASEGT. This CDR3 contains 17 residues. V was clipped by 3 bases and J by 7 bases; unmatched bases: 15. This CDR3 is CASSDIHRGLREQPQHF. The CDR3 DNA is TGTGCCAGCAGTGATATCCACAGGGGTCTCAGGGAGCAGCCCCAGCATTTT.

The gene calls are TRBV11-3 and TRBJ2-1; 8 nucleotides line up with TRBD1. The V and J ends lost 3 bases and 9 bases, in that order; junction bases with no gene match: 7. The CDR3 consists of 14 residues. The germline V gene has CDR1 SGHNT and CDR2 YENEEA. The CDR3 DNA sequence: TGTGCCAGCAGCTTTGGCAGGGGGCATAGTGAGCAGTTCTTC. Its protein is CASSFGRGHSEQFF.

V gene TRBV7-3 combines with J gene TRBJ2-7; 8 nucleotides match TRBD2. J was trimmed by 5 bases and V by 0 bases; bases with no gene match: 6. The CDR3 spans 15 residues. Germline assignment: CDR1 SGHTA and CDR2 FQGTGA. CDR3 DNA: TGTGCCAGCAGCTTAACCGGGAGGGCGAGGGACGAGCAGTACTTC. It encodes CASSLTGRARDEQYF.

This chain joins TRBV7-3 and TRBJ1-1, with unresolved D. Trimming removed 6 bases at V and 1 base at J, with 9 bases between. The germline V gene has CDR1 SGHTA and CDR2 FQGTGA. The CDR3 extends over 13 amino acids. The DNA of the CDR3 is TGTGCCAGCAGTATATCCCCGAACACTGAAGCTTTCTTT. Translated, it gives CASSISPNTEAFF. Full variable domain (missing parts from reference TRBV7-3 and TRBJ1-1): GAGVSQTPSNKVTEKGKYVELRCDPISGHTALYWYRQSLGQGPEFLIYFQGTGAADDSGLPNDRFFAVRPEGSVSTLKIQRTERGDSAVYLCASSISPNTEAFFGQGTRLTVV.

Within the sample, this clone is medium-sized. V and J are TRBV27 and TRBJ2-1; 7 nucleotides match TRBD1. Germline lookup yields CDR1 MNHEY and CDR2 SMNVEV (reference sequence). The trim removed 0 bases at V and 8 bases at J, leaving 10 bases unmatched. The CDR3 extends over 16 amino acids. The CDR3 nucleotides read TGTGCCAGCAGTTTATCGGAGACAGGGATTAGGGATGAGCAGTTCTTC. This sequence encodes CASSLSETGIRDEQFF.

V gene TRBV11-2 combines with J gene TRBJ2-1; 7 bases align to TRBD2. CDR1 and CDR2 (germline): SGHAT, FQNNGV. J gave up 8 bases and V 1 base, and 11 bases lay outside the gene matches. CDR3 size: 16 residues. The CDR3 DNA is TGTGCCAGCAGCTTAGGTCGGCGGGAGAAGTATCATGAGCAGTTCTTC. It encodes CASSLGRREKYHEQFF.

This clone was detected once. The chain carries TRBV28 and TRBJ1-4; weak D call: TRBD1 (5 bases). Germline loops: CDR1 MDHEN, CDR2 SYDVKM. V gave up 6 bases and J gave up 5 bases, with 16 bases separating them. The CDR3 loop spans 15 amino acids. CDR3 nucleotides: TGTGCCAGCAGATCAATCGGGGGTGGGAATGAAAAACTGTTTTTT. It encodes CASRSIGGGNEKLFF.

This clone was detected once. This chain uses TRBV18 with TRBJ1-1; D unresolved. Between the trimmed V and J ends, which lost 0 bases and 0 bases, there was a span of 11 bases. The germline V gene encodes CDR1 KGHSH and CDR2 LQKENI. The CDR3 spans 16 residues. Here the CDR3 reads CASSPPTAPVNTEAFF. The DNA for the CDR3 is TGTGCCAGCTCACCACCAACAGCCCCAGTGAACACTGAAGCTTTCTTT.

This chain uses TRBV2 with TRBJ2-5, with TRBD1 matching over 8 bases. The CDR3 contains 17 residues. Trimming cost V 8 bases and J 1 base; bases outside gene matches: 15. Germline CDR1 SNHLY, CDR2 FYNNEI. The CDR3 nucleotides read TGTGCCAGCCCCCGGGACAGGACATTAGAATTCCAAGAGACCCAGTACTTC. This encodes CASPRDRTLEFQETQYF.

The table lists this clone with a count of one. This chain links TRBV19 with TRBJ1-2; possible D gene TRBD1, 5 bases. Germline-derived CDR1 and CDR2 are LNHDA and SQIVND (reference sequence). V was shortened by 4 bases and J by 4 bases, with 16 bases between the two germline ends. The CDR3 runs 15 residues. DNA of the CDR3: TGTGCCAGTAGTACCAGGGTAGGCGACCCCTATGGCTACACCTTC. Translating it yields CASSTRVGDPYGYTF. Drawing the rest from reference TRBV19 and TRBJ1-2, the complete variable domain is DGGITQSPKYLFRKEGQNVTLSCEQNLNHDAMYWYRQDPGQGLRLIYYSQIVNDFQKGDIAEGYSVSREKKESFPLTVTSAQKNPTAFYLCASSTRVGDPYGYTFGSGTRLTVV.

V is TRBV30 and J is TRBJ1-1; TRBD1 might be the D (6 bases). Looked up from germline, CDR1 is GTSNPN and CDR2 is SVGIG (reference sequence). V gave up 3 bases and J gave up 6 bases, with 17 bases separating them. The CDR3 has 14 residues. CDR3 amino acids: CAWRPDRRYAEAFF. CDR3 in DNA: TGTGCCTGGAGGCCGGACAGAAGGTATGCTGAAGCTTTCTTT.

CDR3 residues: CASSLGGRVTDTQYF. CDR3 nucleotides: TGTGCCAGCAGCTTGGGGGGGCGAGTCACAGATACGCAGTATTTT. The chain links TRBV5-8 to TRBJ2-3; tentatively, D is TRBD1 (6 bases). The V gene's germline CDR1 is SGHTS and CDR2 YDEGEE. The V gene lost 0 bases and the J gene lost 2 bases, with 10 bases spanning the gap. The CDR3 length is 15 residues. The full variable domain, in which reference TRBV5-8 and TRBJ2-3 provide the parts outside the CDR3, is EAGVTQSPTHLIKTRGQQATLRCSPISGHTSVYWYQQALGLGLQFLLWYDEGEERNRGNFPPRFSGRQFPNYSSELNVNALELEDSALYLCASSLGGRVTDTQYFGPGTRLTVL.

The chain joins TRBV21-1 to TRBJ2-7; TRBD1, as called in the table, went unchecked against the DNA. TRBV21-1 is given as a pseudogene. CDR3 length: 17 residues. The CDR3 here is CASSKALQRQGSYEQYF. The CDR3 DNA follows: TGTGCCAGCAGCAAAGCGCTCCAACGACAGGGGTCCTACGAGCAGTACTTC.